This paragraph reports one T cell receptor beta chain. This entry is derived from a study of patients and donors after allogeneic stem cell transplantation. In TCRdb, the RT-PCR reads were re-called with MiXCR into one record per CDR3 protein. The sample lists approximately 200,000 distinct CDR3 sequences; 41% were seen once. The V end lost 3 bases, the J end lost 0 bases, and 10 bases lay between the germline ends. The CDR3 consists of 15 residues. Germline V gene sequence: CDR1 SGHTA, CDR2 FQGNSA. The receptor was derived from a human donor who was either an allogeneic HSCT recipient or a stem cell or donor lymphocyte infusion donor (not recorded which). It is not recorded whose cells these are; they may come from a transplant donor. V usage is TRBV7-2 and J usage is TRBJ2-3; D not resolved. Sequenced: blood, either unsorted or a sorted T cell fraction (not recorded which). The CDR3 region is CASSFQDGSTDTQYF. In DNA form, the CDR3 reads TGTGCCAGCAGCTTTCAGGACGGAAGCACAGATACGCAGTATTTT. Supplemented by reference TRBV7-2 and TRBJ2-3, the full variable domain reads GAGVSQSPSNKVTEKGKDVELRCDPISGHTALYWYRQSLGQGLEFLIYFQGNSAPDKSGLPSDRFSAERTGGSVSTLTIQRTQQEDSAVYLCASSFQDGSTDTQYFGPGTRLTVL.